Sequencing of this TCR beta chain was carried out in a study of beta chain features in type 1 diabetes. Isolated RNA was reverse transcribed in full, so expressed TCRB transcripts were sequenced. Measured with immunoSEQ multiplex PCR; TCRdb has only the in-frame clones, and not every one. The table includes more than 250,000 clones, roughly 20% detected once. Germline assignment: CDR1 MGHDK and CDR2 SYGVNS. The CDR3 has 14 residues. V lost 6 bases to trimming and J lost 6 bases; unmatched junction nucleotides: 5. This clone was recorded a few times. Its antigen is unknown. General study findings and limits: There was a moderate but significant shortening of TCRB CDR3s in all four CD4+ subsets of Type 1 diabetes patients.

This TCR was recovered from a middle-aged woman with type 1 diabetes. The V and J genes are TRBV25-1 and TRBJ1-6, with 7 positions matching TRBD1. Sample: naive CD4+ T cells from blood. Here the CDR3 reads CASRGGQFNSPLHF. DNA of the CDR3: TGTGCCAGCAGAGGGGGCCAGTTTAATTCACCCCTCCACTTT.